This record concerns one TCR beta chain sequence. Its antigen remains unidentified. These data are taken from a study of T cell repertoires in cytomegalovirus infection. The CDR3 extends over 18 amino acids. Trimming took off 1 base at V and 1 base at J, with 19 bases between the two ends. Per germline, CDR1 SGHDN and CDR2 FVKESK. MiXCR, applied by TCRdb to the reads, yields one record per CDR3 protein. Of roughly 800,000 distinct CDR3 sequences in the sample, 25% to 30% were seen once. The sample here was cultured CD8+ T cells from PBMCs, taken from culture after CMV antigen stimulation. The receptor's source is a human donor in good health (CMV status not recorded). Some clones in this sample may be carry-over from other donors' samples. This chain links TRBV14 with TRBJ1-2; possible D gene TRBD1, 5 bases. The CDR3 here is CASSQATVSGKLNYGYTF. In nucleotides, the CDR3 is TGTGCCAGCAGCCAAGCCACTGTGTCAGGGAAACTTAACTATGGCTACACCTTC.